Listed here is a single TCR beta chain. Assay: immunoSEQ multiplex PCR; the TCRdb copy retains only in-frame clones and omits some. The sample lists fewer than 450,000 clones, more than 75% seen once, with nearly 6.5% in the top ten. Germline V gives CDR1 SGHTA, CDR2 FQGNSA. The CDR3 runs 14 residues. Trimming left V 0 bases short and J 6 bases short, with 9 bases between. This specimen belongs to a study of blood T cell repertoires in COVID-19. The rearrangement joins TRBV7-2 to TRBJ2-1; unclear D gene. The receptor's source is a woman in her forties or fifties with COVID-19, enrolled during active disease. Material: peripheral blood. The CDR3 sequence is CASSLAVAGNEQFF. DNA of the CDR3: TGTGCCAGCAGCTTAGCTGTGGCAGGCAATGAGCAGTTCTTC.